The clone carrying this T cell receptor beta chain was picked up a small number of times. The CDR3 is 16 residues long. In germline, CDR1 is SEHNR, CDR2 FQNEAQ (reference sequence). With 5 bases removed from V and 0 bases from J, the gap between germline ends came to 14 bases. These data come from a study of T-cell reconstitution after alpha-beta-depleted transplantation in children. For TCRbeta, the library was prepared with unique molecular identifiers. TCRdb reanalysed the PCR reads using MiXCR and keeps one entry per CDR3 protein. The table shows 600,000 to 700,000 distinct CDR3 sequences, with 16% occurring only once.

This clonotype was sampled from a human donor who donated a stem cell graft to a child with acute myeloid leukemia. The J gene is TRBJ2-1, the V gene TRBV7-9, with D possibly being TRBD2 (6 bases). This material consisted of PBMCs from the stem cell graft donor, taken from the stem cell graft. The CDR3 sequence: CASSPRGTLSYNEQFF. In DNA, the CDR3 is TGTGCCAGCAGCCCCCGGGGGACCCTCTCCTACAATGAGCAGTTCTTC.